This T cell receptor beta chain was sequenced for a study of neurological immune-mediated disorders. Volunteers from a blood bank in Maryland, USA, made up the healthy controls. Unsorted libraries were generated from 2 million PBMCs held at -80 degrees C. This clonotype was recorded at least ten times. As for the cDNA, it was generated by 5'RACE with 10-nucleotide random UMIs. TCRdb reprocessed the 5' RACE reads with MiXCR, giving one entry per CDR3 protein. The sample includes under 60,000 distinct CDR3 sequences, roughly 24% of them seen just once. This CDR3 is 15 amino acids long. V gave up 5 bases and J gave up 2 bases; unmatched junction bases: 7. Germline CDR1 is SEHNR and CDR2 is FQNEAQ (reference sequence).

The clonotype comes from a woman aged 70 to 79 in good health. Sample: PBMCs. The chain joins TRBV7-9 to TRBJ2-7, with 9 positions matching TRBD1. In nucleotides, the CDR3 is TGTGCCAGCAGCCCAATTCGACAGGGGGCCTACGAGCAGTACTTC. This translates into CASSPIRQGAYEQYF.